What follows describes a single TCR beta chain. The antigen is unknown. The data were obtained in a study of T cell responses to AZD1222 COVID-19 vaccine. The CDR3 is 12 residues long. The V and J ends lost 4 bases and 14 bases, in that order; junction bases with no gene match: 5. Per germline, CDR1 MGHRA and CDR2 YSYEKL. Using immunoSEQ multiplex PCR, the repertoire was profiled, and TCRdb retains in-frame clones only, with some absent. The profile covers 90,000 to 150,000 clones, with about 87% appearing a single time and 7% to 8.5% taken by the ten largest. Study-wide points: Spike-specific TCRs gained breadth and depth after people received two AZD1222 doses. At baseline, seropositivity was found in only six or seven AZD1222 recipients. A reported finding is that nearly half of spike-specific TCRs target unmutated variant regions. Most donors were white British and more were female, and clonal diversity was possibly underestimated.

This specimen consisted of peripheral blood, obtained on day 0 of AZD1222 vaccination. This receptor was obtained from an adult in good health. The rearrangement uses TRBV4-1 and TRBJ1-6, with TRBD1 identical over 7 bases. The CDR3 nucleotides are TGCGCCAGCAGCCCCCCTCAGGGGGCCCTCCACTTT. Protein product: CASSPPQGALHF.